One T cell receptor (beta chain) is described in this entry. The data originate from a study of shared T cell receptors in the human thymus. V gave up 4 bases and J gave up 1 base; unmatched junction bases: 0. This CDR3 has 14 residues. Germline values: CDR1 MNHNS, CDR2 SASEGT. Some clones are missing from TCRdb's copy, which holds only in-frame ones; the method was immunoSEQ multiplex PCR. In the table there are about 380,000 clones, approximately 95% of which are singletons. This chain links TRBV6-1 with TRBJ2-3, with TRBD2 matching 9 bases. This clonotype was obtained from a human donor. The sample consisted of thymocytes. CDR3 amino acids: CASSGTSGTDTQYF. The CDR3 region has the DNA TGTGCCAGCAGTGGGACTAGCGGCACAGATACGCAGTATTTT.